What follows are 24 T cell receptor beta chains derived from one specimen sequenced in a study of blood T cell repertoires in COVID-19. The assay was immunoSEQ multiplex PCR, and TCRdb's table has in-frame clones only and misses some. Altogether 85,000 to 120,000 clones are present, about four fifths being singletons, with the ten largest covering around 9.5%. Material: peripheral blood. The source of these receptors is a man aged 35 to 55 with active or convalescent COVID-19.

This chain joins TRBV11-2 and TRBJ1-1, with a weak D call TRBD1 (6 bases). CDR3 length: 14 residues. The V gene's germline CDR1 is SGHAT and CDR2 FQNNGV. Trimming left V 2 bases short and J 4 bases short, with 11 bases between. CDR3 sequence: CASSLTQQGTEAFF. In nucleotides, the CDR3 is TGTGCCAGCAGCTTAACCCAACAGGGCACTGAAGCTTTCTTT.

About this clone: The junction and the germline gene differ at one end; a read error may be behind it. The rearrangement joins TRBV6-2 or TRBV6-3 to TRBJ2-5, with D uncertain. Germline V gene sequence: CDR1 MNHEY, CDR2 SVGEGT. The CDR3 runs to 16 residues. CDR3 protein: CACSFSSGLLLETQYF. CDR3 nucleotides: TGTGCCTGCAGTTTTAGTTCAGGCCTGCTTTTAGAGACCCAGTACTTC.

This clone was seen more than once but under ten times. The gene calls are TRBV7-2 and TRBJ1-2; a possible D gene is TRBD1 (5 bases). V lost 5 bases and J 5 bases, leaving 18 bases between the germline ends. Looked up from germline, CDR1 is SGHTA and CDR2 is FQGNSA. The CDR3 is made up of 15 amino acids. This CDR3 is CASSLLAGKPYGYTF. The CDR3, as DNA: TGTGCCAGCAGCCTATTGGCAGGGAAGCCGTATGGCTACACCTTC.

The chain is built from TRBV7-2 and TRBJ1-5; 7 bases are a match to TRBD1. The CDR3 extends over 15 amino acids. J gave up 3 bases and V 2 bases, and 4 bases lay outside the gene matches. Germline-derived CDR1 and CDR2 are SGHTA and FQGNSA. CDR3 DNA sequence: TGTGCCAGCAGCTTATTACAGGGGTACAATCAGCCCCAGCATTTT. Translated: CASSLLQGYNQPQHF.

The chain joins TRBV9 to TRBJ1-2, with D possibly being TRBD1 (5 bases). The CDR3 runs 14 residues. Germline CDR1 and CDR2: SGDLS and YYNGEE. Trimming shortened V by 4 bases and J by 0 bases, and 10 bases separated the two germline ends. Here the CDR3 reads CASSRQNTNYGYTF. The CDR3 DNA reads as TGTGCCAGCAGCCGACAGAATACTAACTATGGCTACACCTTC.

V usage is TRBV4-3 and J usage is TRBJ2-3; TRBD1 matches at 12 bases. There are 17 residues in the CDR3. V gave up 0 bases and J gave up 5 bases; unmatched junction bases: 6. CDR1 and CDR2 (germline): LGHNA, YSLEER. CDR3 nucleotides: TGCGCCAGCAGCCAAGATCGGGGACAGGGGGCGAGAGATACGCAGTATTTT. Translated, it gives CASSQDRGQGARDTQYF.

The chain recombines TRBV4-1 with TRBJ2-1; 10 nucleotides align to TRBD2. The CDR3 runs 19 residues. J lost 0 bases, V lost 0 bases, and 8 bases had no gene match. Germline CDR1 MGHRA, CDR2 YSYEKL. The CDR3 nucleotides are TGCGCCAGCAGCCAAGATCCAGCGGGGGGGCAGAGCTCCTACAATGAGCAGTTCTTC. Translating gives CASSQDPAGGQSSYNEQFF.

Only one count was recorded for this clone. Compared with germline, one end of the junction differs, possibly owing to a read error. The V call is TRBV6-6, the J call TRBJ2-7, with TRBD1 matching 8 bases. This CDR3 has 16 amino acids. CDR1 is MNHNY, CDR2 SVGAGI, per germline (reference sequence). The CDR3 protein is CASSSDRGRYSHEQYF. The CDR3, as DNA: TGTGCCAGCAGTTCAGACAGGGGACGCTACTCCCACGAGCAGTACTTC.

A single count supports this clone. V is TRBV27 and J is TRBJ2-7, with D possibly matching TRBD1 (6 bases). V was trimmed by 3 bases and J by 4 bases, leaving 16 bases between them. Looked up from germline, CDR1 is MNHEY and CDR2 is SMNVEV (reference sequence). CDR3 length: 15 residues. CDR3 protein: CASSFRGTTGYEQYF. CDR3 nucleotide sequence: TGTGCCAGCAGTTTTAGGGGGACCACAGGTTACGAGCAGTACTTC.

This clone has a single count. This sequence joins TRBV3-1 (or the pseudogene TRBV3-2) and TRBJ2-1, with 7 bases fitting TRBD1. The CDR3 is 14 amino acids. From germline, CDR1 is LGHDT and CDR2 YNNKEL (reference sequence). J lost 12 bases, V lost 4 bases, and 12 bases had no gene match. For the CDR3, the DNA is TGTGCCAGCAGCCTCAGCGAGGGGGCTACGCGGCAGTTCTTC. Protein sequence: CASSLSEGATRQFF.

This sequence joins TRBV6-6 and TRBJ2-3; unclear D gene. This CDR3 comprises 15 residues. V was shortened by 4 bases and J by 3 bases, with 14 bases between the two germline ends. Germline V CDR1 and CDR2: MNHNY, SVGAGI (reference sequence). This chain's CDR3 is CASSLADLHTDTQYF. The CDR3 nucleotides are TGTGCCAGCAGTTTGGCTGATCTTCATACAGATACGCAGTATTTT.

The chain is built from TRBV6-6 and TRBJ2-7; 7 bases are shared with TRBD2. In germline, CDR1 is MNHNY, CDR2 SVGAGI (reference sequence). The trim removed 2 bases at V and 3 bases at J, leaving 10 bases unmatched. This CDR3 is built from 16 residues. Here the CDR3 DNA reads TGTGCCAGCAGTTACATGGGGGGGGGAAGGTTCTACGAGCAGTACTTC. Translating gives CASSYMGGGRFYEQYF.

The CDR3 here is CASSLDWGGGTYYNEQFF. DNA of the CDR3: TGTGCCAGCAGCTTAGATTGGGGCGGGGGGACCTACTACAATGAGCAGTTCTTC. The chain carries TRBV11-3 and TRBJ2-1, with 8 positions matching TRBD2. The CDR3 is 18 amino acids. V lost 0 bases, J lost 3 bases, and 10 bases stayed unmatched. Germline V CDR1 and CDR2: SGHNT, YENEEA. The full variable domain, rest sourced from reference TRBV11-3 and TRBJ2-1, is EAGVVQSPRYKIIEKKQPVAFWCNPISGHNTLYWYLQNLGQGPELLIRYENEEAVDDSQLPKDRFSAERLKGVDSTLKIQPAELGDSAVYLCASSLDWGGGTYYNEQFFGPGTRLTVL.

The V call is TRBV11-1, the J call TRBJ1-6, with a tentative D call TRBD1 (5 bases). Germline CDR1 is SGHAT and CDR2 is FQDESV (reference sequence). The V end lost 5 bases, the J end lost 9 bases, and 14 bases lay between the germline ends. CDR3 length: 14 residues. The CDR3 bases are TGTGCCAGCAGCCCAGGGTATGTGGGTTCACCCCTCCACTTT. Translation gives CASSPGYVGSPLHF.

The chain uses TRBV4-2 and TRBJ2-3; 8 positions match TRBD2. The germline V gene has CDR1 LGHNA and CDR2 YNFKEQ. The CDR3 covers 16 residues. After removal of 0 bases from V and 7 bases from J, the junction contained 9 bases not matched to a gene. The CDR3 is CASSQDPVSGAYTQYF. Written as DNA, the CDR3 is TGTGCCAGCAGCCAAGATCCGGTTAGCGGGGCCTATACGCAGTATTTT.

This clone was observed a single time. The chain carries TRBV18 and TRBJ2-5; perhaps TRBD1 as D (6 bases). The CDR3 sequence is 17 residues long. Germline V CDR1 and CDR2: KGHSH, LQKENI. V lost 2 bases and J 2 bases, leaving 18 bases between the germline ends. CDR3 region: CASSPLGGVRTQETQYF. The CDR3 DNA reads TGTGCCAGCTCACCATTAGGGGGTGTCCGTACTCAAGAGACCCAGTACTTC.

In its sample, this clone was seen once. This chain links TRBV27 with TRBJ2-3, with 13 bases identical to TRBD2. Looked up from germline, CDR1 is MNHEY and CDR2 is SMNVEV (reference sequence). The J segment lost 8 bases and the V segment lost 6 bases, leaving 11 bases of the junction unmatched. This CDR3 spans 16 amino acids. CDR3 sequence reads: CASSSGLAGPSGTQYF. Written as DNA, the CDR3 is TGTGCCAGCAGCTCGGGACTAGCGGGGCCCTCGGGTACGCAGTATTTT.

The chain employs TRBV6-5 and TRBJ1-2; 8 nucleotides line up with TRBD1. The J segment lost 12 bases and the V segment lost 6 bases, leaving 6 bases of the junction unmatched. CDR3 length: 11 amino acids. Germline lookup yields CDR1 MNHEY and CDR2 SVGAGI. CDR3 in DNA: TGTGCCAGCAGCCCAGGGACAGGCCACACCTTC. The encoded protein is CASSPGTGHTF.

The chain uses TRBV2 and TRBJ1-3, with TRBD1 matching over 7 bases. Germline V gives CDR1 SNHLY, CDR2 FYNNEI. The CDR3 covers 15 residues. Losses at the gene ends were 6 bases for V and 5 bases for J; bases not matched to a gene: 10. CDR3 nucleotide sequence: TGTGCCAGCAGGGGCGGGACAGACAGCCGAAACACCATATATTTT. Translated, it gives CASRGGTDSRNTIYF.

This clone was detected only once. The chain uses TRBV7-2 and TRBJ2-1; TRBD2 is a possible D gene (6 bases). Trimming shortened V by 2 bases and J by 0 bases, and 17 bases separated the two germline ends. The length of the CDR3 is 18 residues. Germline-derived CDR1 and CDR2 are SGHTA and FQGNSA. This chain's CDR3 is CASSLNNFRGISYNEQFF. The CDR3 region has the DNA TGTGCCAGCAGCTTAAACAATTTTCGGGGGATCTCCTACAATGAGCAGTTCTTC.

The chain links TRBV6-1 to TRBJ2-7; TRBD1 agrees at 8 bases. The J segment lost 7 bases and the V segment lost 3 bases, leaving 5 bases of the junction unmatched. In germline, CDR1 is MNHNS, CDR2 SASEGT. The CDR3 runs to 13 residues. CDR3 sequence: CASSEGRGLEQYF. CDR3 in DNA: TGTGCCAGCAGTGAGGGCAGGGGGCTTGAGCAGTACTTC.

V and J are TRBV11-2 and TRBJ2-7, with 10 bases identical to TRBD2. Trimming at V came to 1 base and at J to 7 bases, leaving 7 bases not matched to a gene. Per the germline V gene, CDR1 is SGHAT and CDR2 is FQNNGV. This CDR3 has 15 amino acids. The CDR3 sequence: CASSLGSGGIFEQYF. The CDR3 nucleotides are TGTGCCAGCAGCTTAGGTAGCGGGGGGATCTTTGAGCAGTACTTC.

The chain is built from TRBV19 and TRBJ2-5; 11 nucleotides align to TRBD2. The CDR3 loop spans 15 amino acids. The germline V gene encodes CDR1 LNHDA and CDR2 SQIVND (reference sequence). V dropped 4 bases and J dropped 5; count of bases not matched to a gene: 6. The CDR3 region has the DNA TGTGCCAGTAGTAATAGCGGGGGGGCGGGCGAGACCCAGTACTTC. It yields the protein CASSNSGGAGETQYF. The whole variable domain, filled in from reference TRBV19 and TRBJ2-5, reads DGGITQSPKYLFRKEGQNVTLSCEQNLNHDAMYWYRQDPGQGLRLIYYSQIVNDFQKGDIAEGYSVSREKKESFPLTVTSAQKNPTAFYLCASSNSGGAGETQYFGPGTRLLVL.

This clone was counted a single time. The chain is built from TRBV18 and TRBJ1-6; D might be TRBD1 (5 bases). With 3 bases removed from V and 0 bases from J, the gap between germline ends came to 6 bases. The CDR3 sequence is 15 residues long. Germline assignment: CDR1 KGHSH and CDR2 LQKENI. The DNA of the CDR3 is TGTGCCAGCTCACCCGACAGCTCCTATAATTCACCCCTCCACTTT. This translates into CASSPDSSYNSPLHF.